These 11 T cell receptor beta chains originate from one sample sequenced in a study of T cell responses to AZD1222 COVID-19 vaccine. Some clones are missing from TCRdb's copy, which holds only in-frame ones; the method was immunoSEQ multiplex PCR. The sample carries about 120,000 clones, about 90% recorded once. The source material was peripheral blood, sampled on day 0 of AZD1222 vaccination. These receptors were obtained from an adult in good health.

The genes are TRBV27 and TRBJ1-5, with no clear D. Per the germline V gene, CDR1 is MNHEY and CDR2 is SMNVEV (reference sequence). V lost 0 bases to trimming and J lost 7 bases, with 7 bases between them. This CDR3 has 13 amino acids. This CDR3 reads CASSLSAWQPQHF. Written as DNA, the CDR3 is TGTGCCAGCAGTTTATCAGCATGGCAGCCCCAGCATTTT.

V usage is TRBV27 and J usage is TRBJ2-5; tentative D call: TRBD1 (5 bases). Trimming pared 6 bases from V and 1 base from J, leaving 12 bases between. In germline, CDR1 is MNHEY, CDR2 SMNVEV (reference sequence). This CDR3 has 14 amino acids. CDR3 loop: CASRLTATQETQYF. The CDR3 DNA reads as TGTGCCAGCAGGCTGACAGCTACCCAAGAGACCCAGTACTTC.

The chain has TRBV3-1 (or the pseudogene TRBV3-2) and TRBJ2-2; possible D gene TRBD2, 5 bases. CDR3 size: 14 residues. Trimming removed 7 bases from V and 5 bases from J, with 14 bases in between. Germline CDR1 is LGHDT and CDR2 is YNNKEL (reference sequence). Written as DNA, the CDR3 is TGTGCCAGCACTTCCCAGTCGGGGACCGGGGAGCTGTTTTTT. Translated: CASTSQSGTGELFF.

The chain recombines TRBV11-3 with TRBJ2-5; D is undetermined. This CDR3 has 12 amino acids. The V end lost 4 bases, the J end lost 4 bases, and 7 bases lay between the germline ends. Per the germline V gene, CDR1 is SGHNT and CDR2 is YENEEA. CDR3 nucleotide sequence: TGTGCCAGCAGCTCCCCGGGAGAGACCCAGTACTTC. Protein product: CASSSPGETQYF. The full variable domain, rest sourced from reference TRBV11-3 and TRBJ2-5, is EAGVVQSPRYKIIEKKQPVAFWCNPISGHNTLYWYLQNLGQGPELLIRYENEEAVDDSQLPKDRFSAERLKGVDSTLKIQPAELGDSAVYLCASSSPGETQYFGPGTRLLVL.

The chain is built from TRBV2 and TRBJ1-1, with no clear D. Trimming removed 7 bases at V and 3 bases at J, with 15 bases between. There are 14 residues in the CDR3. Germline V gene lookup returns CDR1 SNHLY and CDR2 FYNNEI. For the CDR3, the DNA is TGTGCCAGCATACACGCAGGAGTAGACACTGAAGCTTTCTTT. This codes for CASIHAGVDTEAFF.

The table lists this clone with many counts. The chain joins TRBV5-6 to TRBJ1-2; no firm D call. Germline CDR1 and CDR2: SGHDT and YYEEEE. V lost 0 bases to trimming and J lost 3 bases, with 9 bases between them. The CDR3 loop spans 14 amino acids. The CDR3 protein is CASSLGQPYYGYTF. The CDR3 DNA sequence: TGTGCCAGCAGCTTGGGGCAGCCCTACTATGGCTACACCTTC.

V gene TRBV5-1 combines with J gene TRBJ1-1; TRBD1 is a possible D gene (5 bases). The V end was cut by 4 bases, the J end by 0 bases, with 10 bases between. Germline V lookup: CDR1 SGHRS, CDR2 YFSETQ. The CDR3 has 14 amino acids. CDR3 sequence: CASSALTVNTEAFF. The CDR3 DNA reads TGCGCCAGCAGCGCACTGACAGTGAACACTGAAGCTTTCTTT.

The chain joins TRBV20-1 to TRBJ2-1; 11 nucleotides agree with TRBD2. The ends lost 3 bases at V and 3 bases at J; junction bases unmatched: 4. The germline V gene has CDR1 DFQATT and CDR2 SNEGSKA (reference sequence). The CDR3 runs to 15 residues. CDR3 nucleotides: TGCAGTGCTAGTATAGCGGGGGGGGACTACAATGAGCAGTTCTTC. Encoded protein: CSASIAGGDYNEQFF.

The CDR3 loop reads CASSEQEYNEQFF. In DNA form, the CDR3 reads TGTGCCAGCAGTGAACAGGAATACAATGAGCAGTTCTTC. The V and J genes are TRBV6-1 and TRBJ2-1; D ambiguous. Deletions cut 2 bases from V and 4 bases from J, with 6 bases between. From germline, CDR1 is MNHNS and CDR2 SASEGT. CDR3 length: 13 amino acids.

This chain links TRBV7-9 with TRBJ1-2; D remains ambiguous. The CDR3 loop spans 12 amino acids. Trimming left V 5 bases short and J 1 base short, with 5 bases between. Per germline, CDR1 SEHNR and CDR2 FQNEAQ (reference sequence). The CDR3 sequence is CASSPYNYGYTF. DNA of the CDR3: TGTGCCAGCAGCCCCTATAACTATGGCTACACCTTC. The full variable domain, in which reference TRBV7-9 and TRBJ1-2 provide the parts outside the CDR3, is DTGVSQNPRHKITKRGQNVTFRCDPISEHNRLYWYRQTLGQGPEFLTYFQNEAQLEKSRLLSDRFSAERPKGSFSTLEIQRTEQGDSAMYLCASSPYNYGYTFGSGTRLTVV.

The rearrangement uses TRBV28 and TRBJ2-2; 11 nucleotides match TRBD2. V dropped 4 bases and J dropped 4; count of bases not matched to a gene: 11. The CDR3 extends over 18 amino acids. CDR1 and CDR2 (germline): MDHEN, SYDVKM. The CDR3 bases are TGTGCCAGCAGTTCCCTAACTAGCGGGAGCGTGAGCACCGGGGAGCTGTTTTTT. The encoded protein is CASSSLTSGSVSTGELFF.